These 27 T cell receptor beta chains were all obtained from the same sample, sequenced in a study of cytomegalovirus exposure and HLA in healthy donors. Profiled with immunoSEQ multiplex PCR; TCRdb holds only in-frame clones, not every one. The sample holds around 130,000 clones; 85% to 90% are singletons and the top ten take about 1.5%. The sequenced sample consisted of PBMCs. The receptors here all came from a man aged 25 to 40 in good health and CMV-seronegative.

The rearrangement links TRBV4-3 to TRBJ2-1; 12 positions agree with TRBD2. The CDR3 runs 17 residues. The V segment lost 1 base and the J segment 6 bases; nucleotides outside the gene matches: 7. Germline CDR1 and CDR2: LGHNA and YSLEER. The CDR3 DNA is TGCGCCAGCAGCCAAGGCCTAGCGGGAGGGGCCTCCAATGAGCAGTTCTTC. This encodes CASSQGLAGGASNEQFF.

V gene TRBV5-1 combines with J gene TRBJ2-1, with D possibly TRBD2 on 7 matching bases. Per the germline V gene, CDR1 is SGHRS and CDR2 is YFSETQ. The CDR3 runs 15 residues. V shed 6 bases and J shed 4 bases, with 17 bases lying between them. Here the CDR3 DNA reads TGCGCCAGCACCGAAGGGGGGGGACGTTACAATGAGCAGTTCTTC. It translates to CASTEGGGRYNEQFF. Full variable domain (missing parts from reference TRBV5-1 and TRBJ2-1): KAGVTQTPRYLIKTRGQQVTLSCSPISGHRSVSWYQQTPGQGLQFLFEYFSETQRNKGNFPGRFSGRQFSNSRSEMNVSTLELGDSALYLCASTEGGGRYNEQFFGPGTRLTVL.

The chain couples TRBV19 to TRBJ2-7; 8 nucleotides line up with TRBD2. J was trimmed by 1 base and V by 4 bases; bases with no gene match: 3. Germline assignment: CDR1 LNHDA and CDR2 SQIVND (reference sequence). This CDR3 is 14 amino acids long. The CDR3 DNA is TGTGCCAGTAGTAGGTCTAGCGGGTCCTACGAGCAGTACTTC. Protein: CASSRSSGSYEQYF.

The J gene is TRBJ2-1, the V gene TRBV6-5; 9 positions agree with TRBD1. This CDR3 comprises 15 residues. Trimming cost V 6 bases and J 7 bases; bases outside gene matches: 10. CDR1 is MNHEY and CDR2 is SVGAGI in the germline V gene. Written as DNA, the CDR3 is TGTGCCAGCAGCCAGAACAGGGGGCATTCAAATGAGCAGTTCTTC. Protein: CASSQNRGHSNEQFF.

Only one count was recorded for this clone. CDR3 region: CAIGSGDYGYTF. As DNA, the CDR3 is TGTGCCATCGGTTCAGGGGACTATGGCTACACCTTC. V is TRBV10-3 and J is TRBJ1-2, with D possibly TRBD1 on 6 matching bases. Germline CDR1 ENHRY, CDR2 SYGVKD. The V and J ends lost 8 bases and 3 bases respectively, with 10 bases between them. The CDR3 spans 12 residues.

The V call is TRBV4-1, the J call TRBJ2-2, with D maybe TRBD1 (5 bases). V lost 0 bases and J 0 bases, leaving 11 bases between the germline ends. Germline assignment: CDR1 MGHRA and CDR2 YSYEKL. This CDR3 contains 17 residues. The CDR3 is CASSQDTGPSNTGELFF. Here the CDR3 DNA reads TGCGCCAGCAGCCAAGACACAGGCCCATCGAACACCGGGGAGCTGTTTTTT.

CDR3 residues: CASSVPRDRGREQYF. DNA of the CDR3: TGTGCCAGCAGTGTCCCCAGGGACAGGGGTCGGGAGCAGTACTTC. This chain uses TRBV6-1 with TRBJ2-7; 10 bases are a match to TRBD1. Germline V gene sequence: CDR1 MNHNS, CDR2 SASEGT. V gave up 4 bases and J gave up 7 bases; unmatched junction bases: 10. This CDR3 comprises 15 residues.

The gene calls are TRBV27 and TRBJ1-5, with no clear D. The germline V gene has CDR1 MNHEY and CDR2 SMNVEV (reference sequence). V lost 8 bases and J 7 bases, leaving 21 bases between the germline ends. The CDR3 has 15 residues. In DNA form, the CDR3 reads TGTGCCAGCGGGTCCGGACGGGGATCGCGACAGCCCCAGCATTTT. As protein: CASGSGRGSRQPQHF.

This clone was counted at least ten times. The CDR3 DNA reads as TGCGCCAGCAGCTTGGCCTGGGGGGATGGCTACACCTTC. Translated, it gives CASSLAWGDGYTF. The rearrangement uses TRBV5-1 and TRBJ1-2; TRBD1 is a possible D gene (5 bases). Germline V gene sequence: CDR1 SGHRS, CDR2 YFSETQ. The V end lost 0 bases, the J end lost 6 bases, and 9 bases lay between the germline ends. The CDR3 sequence is 13 residues long.

The chain is built from TRBV28 and TRBJ2-7, with 8 bases identical to TRBD2. After removal of 2 bases from V and 5 bases from J, the junction contained 5 bases not matched to a gene. The CDR3 contains 14 residues. The V gene's germline CDR1 is MDHEN and CDR2 SYDVKM. As DNA, the CDR3 is TGTGCCAGCAGTTTACGAGGGACTAGTGACGAGCAGTACTTC. Amino acid sequence: CASSLRGTSDEQYF.

As concerns this clone: The junction departs from the called germline gene at one end, perhaps through a read error. V and J are TRBV6-6 and TRBJ1-1; D unclear. From germline, CDR1 is MNHNY and CDR2 SVGAGI (reference sequence). The CDR3 length is 12 residues. CDR3 sequence: CASSYSREQSGF. The CDR3 DNA reads TGTGCCAGCAGTTACTCGAGGGAGCAGTCGGGATTT.

The gene calls are TRBV19 and TRBJ2-5; a possible D gene is TRBD2 (6 bases). CDR1 and CDR2 from the germline V gene are LNHDA and SQIVND (reference sequence). The CDR3 runs to 15 residues. V dropped 6 bases and J dropped 3 bases, with 17 bases sitting between them. The CDR3 is CASRGGALGEETQYF. In nucleotides, the CDR3 is TGTGCCAGTAGAGGAGGGGCCCTGGGGGAAGAGACCCAGTACTTC.

The chain recombines TRBV5-4 with TRBJ2-1, with 10 positions matching TRBD2. The CDR3 is 14 residues long. Trimming cost V 8 bases and J 5 bases; bases outside gene matches: 7. Per germline, CDR1 SGHNT and CDR2 YYREEE (reference sequence). CDR3 sequence reads: CASGTAGGNNEQFF. As DNA, the CDR3 is TGTGCCAGTGGTACAGCGGGAGGGAACAATGAGCAGTTCTTC.

This chain uses TRBV19 with TRBJ1-1, with unresolved D. The V end lost 2 bases, the J end lost 2 bases, and 12 bases lay between the germline ends. The CDR3 has 15 residues. The germline V gene encodes CDR1 LNHDA and CDR2 SQIVND (reference sequence). The CDR3 here is CASSINSGANTEAFF. In nucleotides, the CDR3 is TGTGCCAGTAGTATAAATTCTGGAGCTAACACTGAAGCTTTCTTT.

The chain has TRBV19 and TRBJ2-3; 10 bases map to TRBD1. The CDR3 runs 16 residues. Trimming removed 5 bases from V and 2 bases from J; junction bases left unmatched: 7. Germline V CDR1 and CDR2: LNHDA, SQIVND (reference sequence). The CDR3 reads CASSQRTGGATDTQYF. CDR3 in DNA: TGTGCCAGTAGTCAAAGGACAGGGGGTGCCACAGATACGCAGTATTTT.

V and J are TRBV9 and TRBJ1-5; D is undetermined. CDR1 is SGDLS and CDR2 is YYNGEE in the germline V gene. This CDR3 spans 13 amino acids. Trimming removed 0 bases from V and 7 bases from J, with 8 bases in between. The CDR3 DNA reads as TGTGCCAGCAGCGTAGACCTATTCCAGCCCCAGCATTTT. It translates to CASSVDLFQPQHF.

The CDR3 loop reads CASSQSGSTDTQYF. For the CDR3, the DNA is TGTGCCAGCAGCCAAAGCGGGAGCACAGATACGCAGTATTTT. The V call is TRBV11-2, the J call TRBJ2-3, with TRBD2 as a possible D gene (6 bases). Deletions cut 5 bases from V and 0 bases from J, with 9 bases between. This CDR3 is built from 14 residues. Germline CDR1 SGHAT, CDR2 FQNNGV.

This chain connects TRBV6-4 to TRBJ2-2; TRBD1 aligns across 10 bases. V was pared by 7 bases and J by 3 bases, with 2 bases of the junction left unmatched. The CDR3 loop spans 14 amino acids. Germline-derived CDR1 and CDR2 are MRHNA and SNTAGT. The CDR3 here is CASKGTGDTGELFF. The CDR3 DNA reads as TGTGCCAGCAAAGGGACAGGGGACACCGGGGAGCTGTTTTTT.

The V call is TRBV5-1, the J call TRBJ2-5; 8 bases are a match to TRBD1. CDR1 and CDR2 (germline): SGHRS, YFSETQ. J lost 5 bases, V lost 0 bases, and 9 bases had no gene match. The CDR3 runs 16 residues. CDR3 residues: CASSLGETGVGETQYF. The CDR3 DNA sequence: TGCGCCAGCAGCTTGGGTGAGACAGGGGTCGGGGAGACCCAGTACTTC.

The V call is TRBV18, the J call TRBJ2-2, with a tentative D call TRBD2 (6 bases). The germline V gene has CDR1 KGHSH and CDR2 LQKENI. The V and J ends lost 2 bases and 6 bases respectively, with 13 bases between them. CDR3 size: 15 residues. The CDR3 DNA reads as TGTGCCAGCTCACCAGACGGGAGAATGGCCGGGGAGCTGTTTTTT. Translating it yields CASSPDGRMAGELFF.

The J gene is TRBJ2-1, the V gene TRBV13; D not certain. Trimming removed 1 base from V and 8 bases from J, with 6 bases in between. Germline V gene data show CDR1 as PRHDT and CDR2 as FYEKMQ (reference sequence). CDR3 size: 12 residues. The CDR3 loop reads CASSLARDEQFF. DNA for the CDR3: TGTGCCAGCAGCTTAGCTCGGGATGAGCAGTTCTTC.

The chain links TRBV6-1 to TRBJ1-2, with D hard to call. The V and J ends lost 5 bases and 4 bases respectively, with 8 bases between them. Germline V CDR1 and CDR2: MNHNS, SASEGT. This CDR3 is 12 amino acids long. CDR3 coding DNA: TGTGCCAGCAGTAAAGACGGCTATGGCTACACCTTC. It is translated as CASSKDGYGYTF.

This chain connects TRBV30 to TRBJ2-6; possibly TRBD2 for D (5 bases). V was pared by 5 bases and J by 2 bases, with 16 bases between. Germline V gives CDR1 GTSNPN, CDR2 SVGIG (reference sequence). The CDR3 is 16 amino acids. The CDR3 spells CAWGGGYVPGANVLTF. CDR3 DNA sequence: TGTGCCTGGGGAGGCGGTTACGTTCCTGGGGCCAACGTCCTGACTTTC.

The rearrangement links TRBV29-1 to TRBJ2-1; the D gene is possibly TRBD2 (6 bases). The CDR3 loop spans 14 amino acids. Deletions cut 6 bases from V and 4 bases from J, with 16 bases between. Germline V lookup: CDR1 SQVTM, CDR2 ANQGSEA. The CDR3 spells CSVATLTSYNEQFF. CDR3 DNA sequence: TGCAGCGTCGCGACCCTGACTAGTTACAATGAGCAGTTCTTC.

This clone showed up just once. V is TRBV9 and J is TRBJ2-1; TRBD2 matches 7 bases. CDR1 SGDLS and CDR2 YYNGEE come from the germline V gene. Unmatched junction bases numbered 4, after V lost 2 bases and J lost 5 bases. The CDR3 has 14 residues. The CDR3, as DNA: TGTGCCAGCAGCGTCAGCGGGACGGACAATGAGCAGTTCTTC. Translated: CASSVSGTDNEQFF. Complete variable domain (other parts from reference TRBV9 and TRBJ2-1): DSGVTQTPKHLITATGQRVTLRCSPRSGDLSVYWYQQSLDQGLQFLIQYYNGEERAKGNILERFSAQQFPDLHSELNLSSLELGDSALYFCASSVSGTDNEQFFGPGTRLTVL.

This clone was recorded once. This sequence joins TRBV4-1 and TRBJ2-4; 7 bases are a match to TRBD1. The CDR3 runs to 17 residues. The V gene end was trimmed by 1 base and the J gene end by 0 bases; junction bases not matched to a gene: 6. Germline-derived CDR1 and CDR2 are MGHRA and YSYEKL. In nucleotides, the CDR3 is TGCGCCAGCAGCCAAGTGGACAGGTTTCTAGCCAAAAACATTCAGTACTTC. This codes for CASSQVDRFLAKNIQYF.

The V and J genes are TRBV27 and TRBJ2-3; 7 positions match TRBD1. Germline CDR1 and CDR2: MNHEY and SMNVEV (reference sequence). The V and J ends lost 7 bases and 7 bases, in that order; junction bases with no gene match: 17. The CDR3 is 16 residues long. CDR3 sequence reads: CASTSAGAPRGHTQYF. CDR3 nucleotide sequence: TGTGCCAGCACCTCTGCCGGGGCTCCGAGGGGGCATACGCAGTATTTT.